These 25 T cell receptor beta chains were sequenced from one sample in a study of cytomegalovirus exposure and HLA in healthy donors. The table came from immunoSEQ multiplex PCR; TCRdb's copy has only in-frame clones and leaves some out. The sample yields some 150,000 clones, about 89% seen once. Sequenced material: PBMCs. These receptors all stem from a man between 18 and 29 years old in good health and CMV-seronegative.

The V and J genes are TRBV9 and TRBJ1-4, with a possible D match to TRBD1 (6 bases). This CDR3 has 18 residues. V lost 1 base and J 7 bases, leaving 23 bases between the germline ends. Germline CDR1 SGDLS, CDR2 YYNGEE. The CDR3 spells CASSVSTGTPGKGEKLFF. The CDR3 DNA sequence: TGTGCCAGCAGCGTATCCACCGGGACACCGGGCAAGGGTGAAAAACTGTTTTTT.

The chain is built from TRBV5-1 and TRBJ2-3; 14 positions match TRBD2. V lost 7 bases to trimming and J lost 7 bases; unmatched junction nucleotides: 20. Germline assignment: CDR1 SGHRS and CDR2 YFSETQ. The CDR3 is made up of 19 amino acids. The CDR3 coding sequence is TGCGCCAGCGCCCCCCAACCCCCGACTAGCGGGAGGGCCATAAATACGCAGTATTTT. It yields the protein CASAPQPPTSGRAINTQYF. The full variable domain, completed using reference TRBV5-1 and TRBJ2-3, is KAGVTQTPRYLIKTRGQQVTLSCSPISGHRSVSWYQQTPGQGLQFLFEYFSETQRNKGNFPGRFSGRQFSNSRSEMNVSTLELGDSALYLCASAPQPPTSGRAINTQYFGPGTRLTVL.

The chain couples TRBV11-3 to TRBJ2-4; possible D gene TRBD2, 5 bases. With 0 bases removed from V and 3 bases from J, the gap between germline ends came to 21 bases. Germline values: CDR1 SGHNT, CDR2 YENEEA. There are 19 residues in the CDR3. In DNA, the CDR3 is TGTGCCAGCAGCTTAGATCTTGATATAACGGGTCGGGGCAAAAACATTCAGTACTTC. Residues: CASSLDLDITGRGKNIQYF.

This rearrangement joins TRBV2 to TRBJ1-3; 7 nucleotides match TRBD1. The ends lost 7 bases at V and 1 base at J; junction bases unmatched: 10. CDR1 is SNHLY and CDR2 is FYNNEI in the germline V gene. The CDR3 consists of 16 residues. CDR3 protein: CASKARGEDSGNTIYF. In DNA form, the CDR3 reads TGTGCCAGCAAGGCCAGGGGGGAAGATTCTGGAAACACCATATATTTT.

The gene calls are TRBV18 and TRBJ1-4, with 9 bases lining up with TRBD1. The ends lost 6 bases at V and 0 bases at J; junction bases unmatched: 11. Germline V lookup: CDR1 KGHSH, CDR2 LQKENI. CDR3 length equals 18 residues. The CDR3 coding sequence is TGTGCCAGCTCCCGAACGGGACAGGGAGAAGCAACTAATGAAAAACTGTTTTTT. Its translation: CASSRTGQGEATNEKLFF.

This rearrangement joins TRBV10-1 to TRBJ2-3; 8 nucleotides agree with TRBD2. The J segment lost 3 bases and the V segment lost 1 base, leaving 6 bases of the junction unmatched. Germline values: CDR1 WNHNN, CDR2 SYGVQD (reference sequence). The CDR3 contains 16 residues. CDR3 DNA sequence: TGCGCCAGCAGTGAGTTGCATCGGGAGGGAACAGATACGCAGTATTTT. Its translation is CASSELHREGTDTQYF.

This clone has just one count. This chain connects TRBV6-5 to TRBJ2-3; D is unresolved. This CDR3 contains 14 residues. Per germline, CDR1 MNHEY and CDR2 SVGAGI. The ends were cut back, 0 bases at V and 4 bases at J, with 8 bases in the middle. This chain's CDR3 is CASSYSPESDTQYF. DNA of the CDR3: TGTGCCAGCAGTTACTCCCCGGAGTCAGATACGCAGTATTTT.

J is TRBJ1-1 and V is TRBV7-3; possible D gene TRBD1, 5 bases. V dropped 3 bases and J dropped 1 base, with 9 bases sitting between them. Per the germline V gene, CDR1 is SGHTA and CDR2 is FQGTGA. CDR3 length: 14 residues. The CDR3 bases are TGTGCCAGCAGCTTCTCAGGACAGAACACTGAAGCTTTCTTT. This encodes CASSFSGQNTEAFF.

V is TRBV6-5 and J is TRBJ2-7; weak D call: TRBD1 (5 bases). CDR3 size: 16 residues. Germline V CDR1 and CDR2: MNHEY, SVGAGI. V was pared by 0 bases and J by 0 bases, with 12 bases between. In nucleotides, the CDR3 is TGTGCCAGCAGTTACTCGAGGCAGGGCTCCTCCTACGAGCAGTACTTC. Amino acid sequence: CASSYSRQGSSYEQYF.

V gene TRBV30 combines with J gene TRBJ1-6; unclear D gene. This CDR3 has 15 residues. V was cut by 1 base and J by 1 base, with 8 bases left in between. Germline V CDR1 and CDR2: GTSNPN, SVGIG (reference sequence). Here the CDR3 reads CAWSGDVSYNSPLHF. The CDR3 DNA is TGTGCCTGGAGTGGAGATGTATCCTATAATTCACCCCTCCACTTT.

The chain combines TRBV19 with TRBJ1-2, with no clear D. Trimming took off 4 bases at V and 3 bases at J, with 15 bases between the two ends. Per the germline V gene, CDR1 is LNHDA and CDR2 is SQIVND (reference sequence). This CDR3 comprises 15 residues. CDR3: CASSTLNSRDYGYTF. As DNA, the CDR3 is TGTGCCAGTAGTACCCTAAACTCCCGGGACTATGGCTACACCTTC.

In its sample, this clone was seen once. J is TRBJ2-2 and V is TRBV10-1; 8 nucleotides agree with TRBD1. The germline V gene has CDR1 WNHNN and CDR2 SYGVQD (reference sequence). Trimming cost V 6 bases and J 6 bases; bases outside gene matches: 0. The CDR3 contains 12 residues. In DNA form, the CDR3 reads TGCGCCAGCAGCAGGGGGCCCGGGGAGCTGTTTTTT. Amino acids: CASSRGPGELFF.

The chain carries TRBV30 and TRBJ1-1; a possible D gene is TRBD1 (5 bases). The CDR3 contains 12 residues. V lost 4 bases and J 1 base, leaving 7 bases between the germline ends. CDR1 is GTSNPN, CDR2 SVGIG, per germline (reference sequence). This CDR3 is CAWITGNTEAFF. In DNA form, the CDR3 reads TGTGCCTGGATCACAGGGAACACTGAAGCTTTCTTT.

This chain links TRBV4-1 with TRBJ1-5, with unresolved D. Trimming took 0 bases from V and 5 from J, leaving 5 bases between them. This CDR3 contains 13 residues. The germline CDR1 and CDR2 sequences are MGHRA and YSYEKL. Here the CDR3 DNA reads TGCGCCAGCAGCCAAGATCCGGATCAGCCCCAGCATTTT. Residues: CASSQDPDQPQHF.

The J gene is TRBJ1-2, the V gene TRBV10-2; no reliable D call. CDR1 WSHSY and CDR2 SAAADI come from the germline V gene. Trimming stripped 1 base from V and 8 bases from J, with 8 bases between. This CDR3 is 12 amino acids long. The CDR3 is CASSEFGGGYTF. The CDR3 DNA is TGCGCCAGCAGTGAGTTTGGAGGAGGCTACACCTTC.

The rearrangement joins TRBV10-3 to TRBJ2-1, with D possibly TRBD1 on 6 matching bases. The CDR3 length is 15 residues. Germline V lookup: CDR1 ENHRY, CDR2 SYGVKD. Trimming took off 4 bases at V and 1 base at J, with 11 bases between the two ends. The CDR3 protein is CAISGRDTSYNEQFF. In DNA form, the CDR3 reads TGTGCCATCAGTGGAAGGGACACGTCCTACAATGAGCAGTTCTTC.

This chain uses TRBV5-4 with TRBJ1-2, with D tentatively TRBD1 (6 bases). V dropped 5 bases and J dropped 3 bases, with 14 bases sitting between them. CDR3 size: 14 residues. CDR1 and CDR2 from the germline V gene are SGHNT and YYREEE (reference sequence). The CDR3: CASSRGDKDYGYTF. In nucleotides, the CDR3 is TGTGCCAGCAGTCGGGGGGACAAAGACTATGGCTACACCTTC.

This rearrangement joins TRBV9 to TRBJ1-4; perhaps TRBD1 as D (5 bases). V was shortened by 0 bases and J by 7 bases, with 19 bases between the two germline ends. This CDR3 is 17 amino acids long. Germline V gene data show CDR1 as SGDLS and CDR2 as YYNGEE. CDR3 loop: CASSVAPGGTGSEKLFF. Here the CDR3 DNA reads TGTGCCAGCAGCGTAGCCCCCGGGGGGACTGGGAGTGAAAAACTGTTTTTT.

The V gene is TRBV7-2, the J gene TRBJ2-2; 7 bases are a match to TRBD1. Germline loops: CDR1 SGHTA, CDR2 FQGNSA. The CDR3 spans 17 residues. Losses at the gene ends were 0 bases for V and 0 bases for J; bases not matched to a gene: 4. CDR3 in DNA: TGTGCCAGCAGCTTAGCTCCGACAGGGTCGAACACCGGGGAGCTGTTTTTT. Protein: CASSLAPTGSNTGELFF.

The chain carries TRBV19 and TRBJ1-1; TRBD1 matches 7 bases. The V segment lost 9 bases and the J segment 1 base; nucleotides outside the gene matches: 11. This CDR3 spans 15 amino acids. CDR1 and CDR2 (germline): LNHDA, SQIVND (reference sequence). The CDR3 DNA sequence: TGTGCCAGCAGGGCGACAGGGCTCAGGAACACTGAAGCTTTCTTT. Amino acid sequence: CASRATGLRNTEAFF. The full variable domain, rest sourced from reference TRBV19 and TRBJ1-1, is DGGITQSPKYLFRKEGQNVTLSCEQNLNHDAMYWYRQDPGQGLRLIYYSQIVNDFQKGDIAEGYSVSREKKESFPLTVTSAQKNPTAFYLCASRATGLRNTEAFFGQGTRLTVV.

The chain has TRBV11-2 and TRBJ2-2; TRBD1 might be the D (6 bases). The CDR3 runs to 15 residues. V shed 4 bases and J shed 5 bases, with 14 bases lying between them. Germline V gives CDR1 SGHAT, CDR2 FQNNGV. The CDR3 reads CASSSQGWRTGELFF. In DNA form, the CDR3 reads TGTGCCAGCAGCTCGCAGGGGTGGAGGACCGGGGAGCTGTTTTTT.

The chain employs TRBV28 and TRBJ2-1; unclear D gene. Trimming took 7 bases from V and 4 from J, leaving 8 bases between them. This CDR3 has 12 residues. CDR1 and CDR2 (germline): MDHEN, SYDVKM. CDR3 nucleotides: TGTGCCAGCACCCCCAATTACAATGAGCAGTTCTTC. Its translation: CASTPNYNEQFF.

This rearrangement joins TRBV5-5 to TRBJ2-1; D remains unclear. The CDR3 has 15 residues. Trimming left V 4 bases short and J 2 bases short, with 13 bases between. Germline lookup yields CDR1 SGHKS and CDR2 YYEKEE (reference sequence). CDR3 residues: CASSPGPDPYNEQFF. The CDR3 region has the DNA TGTGCCAGCAGCCCTGGCCCAGATCCCTACAATGAGCAGTTCTTC.

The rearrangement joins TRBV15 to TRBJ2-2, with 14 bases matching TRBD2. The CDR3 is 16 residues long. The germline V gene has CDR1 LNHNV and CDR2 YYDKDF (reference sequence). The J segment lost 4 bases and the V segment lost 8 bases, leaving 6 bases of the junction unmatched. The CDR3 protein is CATRGLAGDGTGELFF. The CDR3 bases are TGTGCCACCCGGGGACTAGCGGGAGACGGCACCGGGGAGCTGTTTTTT.

The CDR3 is CASSPERRLSYNEQFF. In DNA form, the CDR3 reads TGCGCCAGCAGCCCCGAGAGGCGCCTCTCCTACAATGAGCAGTTCTTC. This chain links TRBV4-3 with TRBJ2-1; the D is unclear. The CDR3 loop spans 16 amino acids. Per germline, CDR1 LGHNA and CDR2 YSLEER. The germline V and J ends were trimmed by 4 bases and 0 bases, with 13 bases remaining between them.